The clone carrying this T cell receptor (beta chain) has only a few counts. These data are taken from a study of Graves' ophthalmopathy and Graves' hyperthyroidism. Moderate-to-severe activity, CAS at least 3, NOSPECS at least 4 and duration under 3 months characterized donors with ophthalmopathy. CDR3 regions of TCR beta were amplified from RNA transcripts. First-round RT-PCR used HTBI primers; second-round multiplex PCR followed. MiXCR was run by TCRdb on the multiplex PCR reads, yielding one entry per CDR3 protein. The sample yields roughly 700,000 distinct CDR3 sequences, roughly 40% seen once. This CDR3 is built from 13 residues. V dropped 2 bases and J dropped 5 bases, with 9 bases sitting between them.

This clonotype originated in an adult man with Graves' ophthalmopathy. The sequenced material came from peripheral blood. The chain carries TRBV12-3 or TRBV12-4 and TRBJ1-1; D possibly corresponds to TRBD1 (5 bases). The CDR3 spells CASSLKEGTEAFF. In nucleotides, the CDR3 is TGTGCCAGCAGTTTAAAGGAGGGGACTGAAGCTTTCTTT.